The clone carrying this T cell receptor beta chain was seen a single time. Its antigen is currently unknown. The sample comes from a study of shared clonotypes between healthy human individuals. Study in general: The study drew on two women and a few men aged 18 to 49 as donors.

Trimming removed 5 bases from V and 6 bases from J, with 16 bases in between. From germline, CDR1 is MNHEY and CDR2 SVGAGI. CDR3 length equals 15 residues. TCRdb's table, derived via immunoSEQ multiplex PCR, lists solely in-frame clones and lacks some. The data show around 2,000,000 clones, about 95% seen once. Study-wide points: A reduction in generation probabilities was seen for non-shared clonotypes relative to those shared by all four donors. Sorted-subset sequencing, rarefaction showed, was incomplete despite large depth.

Naivety among CD8 cells was defined by CD45RO negativity and positive CCR7 selection, thereby excluding terminally differentiated effector memory CD45RA+ cells. This clonotype originated in a man aged 18-30 years in good health. This chain joins TRBV6-5 and TRBJ2-2; possible D gene TRBD1, 6 bases. Source material: naive CD8+ T cells sorted from blood. The CDR3 region has the DNA TGTGCCAGCAGTCAAAGTCCCTCAGGGGCCGGGGAGCTGTTTTTT. Amino acids: CASSQSPSGAGELFF.